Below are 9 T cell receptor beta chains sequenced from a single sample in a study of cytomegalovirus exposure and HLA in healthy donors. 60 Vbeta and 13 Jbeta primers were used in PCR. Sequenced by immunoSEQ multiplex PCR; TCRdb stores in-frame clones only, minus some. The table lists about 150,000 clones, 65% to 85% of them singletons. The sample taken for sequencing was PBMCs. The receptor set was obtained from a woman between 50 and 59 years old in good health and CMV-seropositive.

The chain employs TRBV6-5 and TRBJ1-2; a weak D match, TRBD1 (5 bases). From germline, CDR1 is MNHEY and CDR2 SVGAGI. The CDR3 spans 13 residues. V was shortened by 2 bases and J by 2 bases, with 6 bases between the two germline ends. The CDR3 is CASSYGGNYGYTF. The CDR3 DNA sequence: TGTGCCAGCAGTTACGGGGGGAACTATGGCTACACCTTC.

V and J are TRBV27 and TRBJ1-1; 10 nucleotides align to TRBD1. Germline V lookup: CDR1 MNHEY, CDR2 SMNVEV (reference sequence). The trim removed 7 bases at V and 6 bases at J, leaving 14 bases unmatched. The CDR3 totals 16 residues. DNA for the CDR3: TGTGCCAGCAAAAGGGGGACAGGGGACTTTCAATCTGAAGCTTTCTTT. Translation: CASKRGTGDFQSEAFF.

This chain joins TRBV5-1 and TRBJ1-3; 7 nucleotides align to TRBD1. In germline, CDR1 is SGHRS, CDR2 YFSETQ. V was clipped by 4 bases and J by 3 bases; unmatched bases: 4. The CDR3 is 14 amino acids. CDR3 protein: CASSPQGFGNTIYF. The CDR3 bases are TGCGCCAGCAGCCCACAGGGGTTTGGAAACACCATATATTTT.

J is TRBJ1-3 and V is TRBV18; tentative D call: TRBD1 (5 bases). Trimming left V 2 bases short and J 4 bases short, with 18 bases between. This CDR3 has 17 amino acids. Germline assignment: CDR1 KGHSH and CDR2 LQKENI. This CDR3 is CASSPNHSVAGGNTIYF. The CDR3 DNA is TGTGCCAGCTCACCAAACCACTCTGTGGCAGGGGGAAACACCATATATTTT.

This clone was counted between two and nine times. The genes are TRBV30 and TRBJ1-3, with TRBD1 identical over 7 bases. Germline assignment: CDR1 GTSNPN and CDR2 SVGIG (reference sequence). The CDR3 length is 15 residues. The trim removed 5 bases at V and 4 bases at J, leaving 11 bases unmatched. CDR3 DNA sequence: TGTGCCTGGTCACCGTCTCGGACAGGCGGAAACACCATATATTTT. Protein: CAWSPSRTGGNTIYF.

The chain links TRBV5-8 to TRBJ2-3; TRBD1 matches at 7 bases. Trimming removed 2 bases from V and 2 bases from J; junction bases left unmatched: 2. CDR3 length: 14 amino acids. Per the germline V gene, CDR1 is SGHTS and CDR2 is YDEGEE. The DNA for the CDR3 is TGTGCCAGCAGCTTAGGGACAGTCACAGATACGCAGTATTTT. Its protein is CASSLGTVTDTQYF.

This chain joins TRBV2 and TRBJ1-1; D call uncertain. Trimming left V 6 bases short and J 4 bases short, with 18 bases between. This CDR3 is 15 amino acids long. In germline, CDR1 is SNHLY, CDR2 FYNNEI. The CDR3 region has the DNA TGTGCCAGCAGCCCTACGCCAGGTCGGCCCACTGAAGCTTTCTTT. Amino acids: CASSPTPGRPTEAFF.

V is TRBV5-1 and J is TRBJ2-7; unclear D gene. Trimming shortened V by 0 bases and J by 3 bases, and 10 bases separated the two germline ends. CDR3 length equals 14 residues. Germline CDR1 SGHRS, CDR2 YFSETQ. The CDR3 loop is CASSLEPPGYEQYF. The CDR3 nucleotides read TGCGCCAGCAGCTTGGAACCTCCGGGCTACGAGCAGTACTTC. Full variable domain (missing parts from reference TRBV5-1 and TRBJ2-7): KAGVTQTPRYLIKTRGQQVTLSCSPISGHRSVSWYQQTPGQGLQFLFEYFSETQRNKGNFPGRFSGRQFSNSRSEMNVSTLELGDSALYLCASSLEPPGYEQYFGPGTRLTVT.

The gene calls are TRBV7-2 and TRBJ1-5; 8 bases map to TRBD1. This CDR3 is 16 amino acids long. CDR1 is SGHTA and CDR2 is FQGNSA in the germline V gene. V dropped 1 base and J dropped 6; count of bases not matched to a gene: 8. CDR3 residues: CASSLVGTGGGQPQHF. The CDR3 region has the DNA TGTGCCAGCAGCTTAGTGGGAACAGGGGGGGGTCAGCCCCAGCATTTT.